This TCR beta chain was captured by sequencing in a study of T cells in Graves' hyperthyroidism and ophthalmopathy. The overall study: Peripheral blood specimens were obtained at initial diagnosis, prior to any treatment. General observations from the study: Blood shared most expanded thyroid clonotypes above 0.001.

This clonotype was seen repeatedly, ten times or more. Its target is not known. Orbital computed tomography and thyroid ultrasound, together with serum TRAb and thyroxine and clinical symptoms, were used for diagnoses. The authors obtained PBMCs from 10 ml of fresh peripheral blood. CDR1 and CDR2 (germline): SQVTM, ANQGSEA. The CDR3 totals 14 residues. V lost 0 bases and J lost 5, with 13 bases in between. It was RNA transcripts that yielded the amplified TCR beta CDR3 regions. When the TCR CDR3 underwent first-round RT-PCR, the HTBI primer set was used. TCRdb independently ran MiXCR on the multiplex PCR reads; one entry per CDR3 protein. Of hundreds of thousands of distinct CDR3 sequences in the sample, 14% to 15% are singletons; the top ten hold about 3.9%.

V and J are TRBV29-1 and TRBJ1-1; no firm D call. This TCR was recovered from a woman aged 40 to 49 with Graves' ophthalmopathy. Sequencing was carried out using blood. The CDR3 region is CSVEEWGRGTEAFF. The CDR3 DNA is TGCAGCGTTGAAGAGTGGGGTCGGGGAACTGAAGCTTTCTTT.